This entry lists 17 T cell receptor beta chains sequenced from one sample in a study of T cells after yellow fever vaccination. TCRdb reprocessed the 5' RACE reads via MiXCR and lists one record per CDR3 protein. The table records about 320,000 distinct CDR3 sequences, roughly 10% of them present only once. This material consisted of CD4+ T cells sorted from PBMCs, taken 45 days after the yellow fever booster vaccination. Receptor source: a man between 18 and 29 years old who received the YFV17D yellow fever vaccine.

The chain links TRBV20-1 to TRBJ2-1; 11 bases map to TRBD2. CDR3 length equals 17 residues. Germline V gene sequence: CDR1 DFQATT, CDR2 SNEGSKA (reference sequence). The junction had 5 bases not matched to a gene; V was cut back by 0 bases and J by 1 base. The CDR3 nucleotides are TGCAGTGCTAGAGATTGGCTAGCGGGGGGTTCCTACAATGAGCAGTTCTTC. Amino acid sequence: CSARDWLAGGSYNEQFF.

This clonotype has a handful of counts. The V call is TRBV9, the J call TRBJ2-5, with D perhaps assigned TRBD1 or TRBD2 (5 bases each). Germline V lookup: CDR1 SGDLS, CDR2 YYNGEE. This CDR3 is 17 amino acids long. V shed 0 bases and J shed 5 bases, with 20 bases lying between them. The CDR3 protein is CASSVGVGGGTRETQYF. For the CDR3, the DNA is TGTGCCAGCAGCGTAGGTGTCGGTGGGGGAACCCGGGAGACCCAGTACTTC.

The V gene is TRBV24-1, the J gene TRBJ2-3; D possibly corresponds to TRBD1 (6 bases). The CDR3 runs 15 residues. CDR1 is KGHDR, CDR2 SFDVKD, per germline. The V end was cut by 4 bases, the J end by 0 bases, with 10 bases between. The chain's CDR3 is CATSEGQDSTDTQYF. The CDR3 DNA follows: TGTGCCACCAGTGAGGGACAAGATAGCACAGATACGCAGTATTTT.

The genes are TRBV12-3 or TRBV12-4 and TRBJ1-2, with D uncertain. CDR3 size: 14 residues. V shed 6 bases and J shed 0 bases, with 11 bases lying between them. CDR3 nucleotides: TGTGCCAGCAGCCTCAGGCGAGCTAACTATGGCTACACCTTC. Encoded protein: CASSLRRANYGYTF.

This clonotype was found a few times. CDR3 sequence (DNA): TGTGCCTCCACGACCTCCGGGGGCGCAGAGACCCAGTACTTC. It translates to CASTTSGGAETQYF. This sequence joins TRBV10-3 and TRBJ2-5; D may match TRBD1 or TRBD2 (6 bases each). V was trimmed by 11 bases and J by 4 bases, leaving 20 bases between them. CDR3 length equals 14 residues. The germline gives CDR1 ENHRY, CDR2 SYGVKD.

The V gene is TRBV6-1, the J gene TRBJ2-7; D is unresolved. Trimming left V 1 base short and J 2 bases short, with 9 bases between. The CDR3 has 14 amino acids. Germline V gene lookup returns CDR1 MNHNS and CDR2 SASEGT. The CDR3, as DNA: TGTGCCAGCAGTGAAGTCCTCGACACCTACGAGCAGTACTTC. Residues: CASSEVLDTYEQYF.

This clonotype was seen ten or more times. The chain couples TRBV9 to TRBJ2-1, with 8 bases fitting TRBD2. Germline-derived CDR1 and CDR2 are SGDLS and YYNGEE. CDR3 length equals 13 residues. The J segment lost 4 bases and the V segment lost 3 bases, leaving 0 bases of the junction unmatched. The CDR3 bases are TGTGCCAGCAGCGAGCGGGGGTACAATGAGCAGTTCTTC. Amino acid sequence: CASSERGYNEQFF.

In this sample, this clonotype turned up many times. The J gene is TRBJ1-4, the V gene TRBV5-1, with D uncertain. Germline V gene lookup returns CDR1 SGHRS and CDR2 YFSETQ. This CDR3 has 14 amino acids. V was clipped by 4 bases and J by 0 bases, with 7 bases between them. The CDR3 reads CASSPGSTNEKLFF. In DNA, the CDR3 is TGCGCCAGCAGCCCAGGATCAACTAATGAAAAACTGTTTTTT.

V and J are TRBV4-1 and TRBJ2-5; D uncertain. Germline V gene lookup returns CDR1 MGHRA and CDR2 YSYEKL. The CDR3 covers 14 residues. V gave up 1 base and J gave up 1 base, with 7 bases separating them. This chain's CDR3 is CASSQVQSQETQYF. The CDR3 DNA sequence: TGCGCCAGCAGCCAAGTACAGAGCCAAGAGACCCAGTACTTC.

This sequence joins TRBV7-9 and TRBJ1-1, with D hard to call. The V gene's germline CDR1 is SEHNR and CDR2 FQNEAQ (reference sequence). The CDR3 sequence is 15 residues long. The V end was cut by 2 bases, the J end by 1 base, with 11 bases between. The CDR3 DNA reads as TGTGCCAGCAGCTTAATGGCACAGCCGAACACTGAAGCTTTCTTT. Translated, it gives CASSLMAQPNTEAFF.

This clonotype was counted a few times. CDR3 coding DNA: TGTGCCAGCAGCTTCCGACAGGCTAATGAAAAACTGTTTTTT. It codes for CASSFRQANEKLFF. This rearrangement joins TRBV7-9 to TRBJ1-4, with TRBD1 as a possible D gene (6 bases). The CDR3 loop spans 14 amino acids. Germline CDR1 and CDR2: SEHNR and FQNEAQ (reference sequence). Trimming pared 3 bases from V and 3 bases from J, leaving 8 bases between. The whole variable domain, remainder taken from reference TRBV7-9 and TRBJ1-4, is DTGVSQNPRHKITKRGQNVTFRCDPISEHNRLYWYRQTLGQGPEFLTYFQNEAQLEKSRLLSDRFSAERPKGSFSTLEIQRTEQGDSAMYLCASSFRQANEKLFFGSGTQLSVL.

This clonotype was seen a few times. The chain is built from TRBV2 and TRBJ1-1; TRBD1 aligns across 8 bases. The length of the CDR3 is 14 residues. The V gene's germline CDR1 is SNHLY and CDR2 FYNNEI. V was clipped by 6 bases and J by 4 bases; unmatched bases: 7. The CDR3 bases are TGTGCCAGCAGCAAGGGACAGGCCACCACTGAAGCTTTCTTT. Protein product: CASSKGQATTEAFF.

This clonotype was seen a few times. J is TRBJ1-3 and V is TRBV6-2 or TRBV6-3; D gene uncertain. The CDR3 extends over 15 amino acids. Trimming cost V 6 bases and J 4 bases, with 16 bases left between them. The V gene's germline CDR1 is MNHEY and CDR2 SVGEGT. The chain's CDR3 is CASSQSVGYGNTIYF. CDR3 nucleotide sequence: TGTGCCAGCAGCCAGTCGGTGGGCTACGGAAACACCATATATTTT.

The chain combines TRBV30 with TRBJ2-2; D is possibly TRBD1 (6 bases). The V and J ends lost 3 bases and 4 bases respectively, with 12 bases between them. The CDR3 covers 14 residues. Per germline, CDR1 GTSNPN and CDR2 SVGIG (reference sequence). The CDR3 reads CAWRGQGITGELFF. The CDR3 nucleotides read TGTGCCTGGAGAGGGCAGGGGATCACCGGGGAGCTGTTTTTT.

In its sample, this clonotype was seen a few times. The chain recombines TRBV6-6 with TRBJ2-5; TRBD2 might be the D (7 bases). CDR1 MNHNY and CDR2 SVGAGI come from the germline V gene (reference sequence). The CDR3 is made up of 14 amino acids. Between the trimmed V and J ends, which lost 7 bases and 5 bases, there was a span of 17 bases. Here the CDR3 reads CASTLPGGRETQYF. DNA of the CDR3: TGTGCCAGCACCTTACCCGGGGGGCGGGAGACCCAGTACTTC.

This clonotype was counted many times. The rearrangement uses TRBV3-1 and TRBJ2-7, with D possibly being TRBD1 or TRBD2 (5 bases each). CDR1 LGHDT and CDR2 YNNKEL come from the germline V gene (reference sequence). The CDR3 is 16 amino acids. The ends were cut back, 3 bases at V and 3 bases at J, with 18 bases in the middle. CDR3 residues: CASSQGPGFLRYEQYF. The DNA of the CDR3 is TGTGCCAGCAGCCAGGGACCGGGGTTCCTGCGCTACGAGCAGTACTTC.

The genes are TRBV12-3 or TRBV12-4 and TRBJ1-1; unclear D gene. Deletions cut 3 bases from V and 2 bases from J, with 13 bases between. The CDR3 is 15 amino acids. The CDR3 DNA reads TGTGCCAGCAGTTTCGGCCCGGCGGGAAACACTGAAGCTTTCTTT. This encodes CASSFGPAGNTEAFF.